A single sample is the source of the 4 T cell receptor beta chains below, sequenced in a study of blood T cell repertoires in COVID-19. Measured with immunoSEQ multiplex PCR; TCRdb has only the in-frame clones, and not every one. The sample contains under 30,000 clones, more than 80% of which appear only once. Input material: peripheral blood. All receptors come from a man older than 75 with acute or convalescent COVID-19.

The chain links TRBV29-1 to TRBJ2-5; possibly TRBD1 for D (6 bases). The V gene's germline CDR1 is SQVTM and CDR2 ANQGSEA. V lost 8 bases and J lost 0, with 10 bases in between. CDR3 length equals 12 residues. The CDR3 here is CSFGDNQETQYF. In DNA form, the CDR3 reads TGCAGCTTTGGGGACAACCAAGAGACCCAGTACTTC.

This clone has just one count. One end of the junction is discordant with germline, which a read error may explain. The chain carries TRBV7-9 and TRBJ1-4, with D tentatively TRBD1 (5 bases). The germline gives CDR1 SEHNR, CDR2 FQNEAQ (reference sequence). The CDR3 runs 13 residues. This CDR3 reads CASTNPPAGVPYF. CDR3 nucleotides: TGTGCCAGCACCAACCCGCCCGCGGGGGTCCCATACTTT.

This rearrangement joins TRBV9 to TRBJ1-5; tentatively, D is TRBD1 (6 bases). The CDR3 contains 18 residues. Trimming left V 0 bases short and J 1 base short, with 17 bases between. The germline V gene encodes CDR1 SGDLS and CDR2 YYNGEE. Here the CDR3 reads CASSVEGRGGHSNQPQHF. The DNA of the CDR3 is TGTGCCAGCAGCGTAGAGGGCAGAGGGGGTCACAGCAATCAGCCCCAGCATTTT.

V gene TRBV5-4 combines with J gene TRBJ1-6, with a possible D match to TRBD1 (6 bases). This CDR3 has 15 amino acids. V was shortened by 0 bases and J by 7 bases, with 11 bases between the two germline ends. Germline values: CDR1 SGHNT, CDR2 YYREEE (reference sequence). CDR3: CASSLGAGENSPLHF. The CDR3 bases are TGTGCCAGCAGCTTGGGGGCAGGGGAGAATTCACCCCTCCACTTT.